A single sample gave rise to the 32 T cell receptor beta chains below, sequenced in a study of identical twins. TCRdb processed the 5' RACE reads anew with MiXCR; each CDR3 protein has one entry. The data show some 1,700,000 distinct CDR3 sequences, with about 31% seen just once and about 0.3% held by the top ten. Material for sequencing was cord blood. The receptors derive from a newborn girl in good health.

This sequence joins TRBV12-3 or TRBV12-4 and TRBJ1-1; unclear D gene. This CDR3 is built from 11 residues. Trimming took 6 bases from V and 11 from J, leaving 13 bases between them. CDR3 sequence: CASRKDLGAFF. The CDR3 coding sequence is TGTGCCAGCAGGAAAGACCTTGGGGCTTTCTTT.

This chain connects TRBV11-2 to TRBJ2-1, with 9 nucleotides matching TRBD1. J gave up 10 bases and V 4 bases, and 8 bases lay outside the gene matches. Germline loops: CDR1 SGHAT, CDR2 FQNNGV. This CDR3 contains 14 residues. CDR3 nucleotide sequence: TGTGCCAGCAGCTCACAGGGGGCGGGCTACGAGCAGTTCTTC. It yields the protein CASSSQGAGYEQFF.

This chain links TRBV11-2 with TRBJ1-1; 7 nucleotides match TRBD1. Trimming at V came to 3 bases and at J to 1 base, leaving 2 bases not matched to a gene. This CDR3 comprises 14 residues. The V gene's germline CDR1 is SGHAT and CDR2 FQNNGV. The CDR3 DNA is TGTGCCAGCAGCTTCACAGGGGAGAACACTGAAGCTTTCTTT. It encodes CASSFTGENTEAFF.

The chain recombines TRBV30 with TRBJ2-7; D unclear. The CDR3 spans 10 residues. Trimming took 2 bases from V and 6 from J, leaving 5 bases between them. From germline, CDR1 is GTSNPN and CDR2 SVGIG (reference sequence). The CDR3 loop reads CAWSRREQYF. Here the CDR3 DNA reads TGTGCCTGGAGTCGGCGCGAGCAGTACTTC. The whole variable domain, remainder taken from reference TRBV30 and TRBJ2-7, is SQTIHQWPATLVQPVGSPLSLECTVEGTSNPNLYWYRQAAGRGLQLLFYSVGIGQISSEVPQNLSASRPQDRQFILSSKKLLLSDSGFYLCAWSRREQYFGPGTRLTVT.

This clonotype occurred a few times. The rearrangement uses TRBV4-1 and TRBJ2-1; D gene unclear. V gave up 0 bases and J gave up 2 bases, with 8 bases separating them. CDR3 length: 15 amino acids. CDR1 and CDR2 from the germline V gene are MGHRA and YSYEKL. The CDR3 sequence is CASSQDRITYNEQFF. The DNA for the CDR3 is TGCGCCAGCAGCCAAGACCGGATTACCTACAATGAGCAGTTCTTC.

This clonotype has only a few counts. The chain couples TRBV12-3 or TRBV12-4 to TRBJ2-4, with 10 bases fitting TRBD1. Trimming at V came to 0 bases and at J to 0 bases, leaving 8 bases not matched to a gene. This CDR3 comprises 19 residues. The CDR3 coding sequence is TGTGCCAGCAGTTTAGCGGGGACAGGGGTCCTGCTAGCCAAAAACATTCAGTACTTC. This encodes CASSLAGTGVLLAKNIQYF.

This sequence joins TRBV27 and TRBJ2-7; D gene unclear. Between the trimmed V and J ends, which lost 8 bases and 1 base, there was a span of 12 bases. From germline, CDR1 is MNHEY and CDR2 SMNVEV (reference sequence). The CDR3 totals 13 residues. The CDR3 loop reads CASSVSASYEQYF. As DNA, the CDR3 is TGTGCCAGCTCAGTGTCCGCGTCCTACGAGCAGTACTTC.

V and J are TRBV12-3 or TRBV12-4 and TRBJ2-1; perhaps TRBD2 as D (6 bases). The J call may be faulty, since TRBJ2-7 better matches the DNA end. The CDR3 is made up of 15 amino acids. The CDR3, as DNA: TGTGCCAGCATACCCGGGACTTTTCCCTACAATGAGCAGTACTTC. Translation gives CASIPGTFPYNEQYF.

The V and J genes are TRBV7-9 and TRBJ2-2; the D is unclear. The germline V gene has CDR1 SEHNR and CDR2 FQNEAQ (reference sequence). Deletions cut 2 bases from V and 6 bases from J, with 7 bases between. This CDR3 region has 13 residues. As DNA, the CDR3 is TGTGCCAGCAGCTTACGGGTCGCCGGGGAGCTGTTTTTT. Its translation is CASSLRVAGELFF.

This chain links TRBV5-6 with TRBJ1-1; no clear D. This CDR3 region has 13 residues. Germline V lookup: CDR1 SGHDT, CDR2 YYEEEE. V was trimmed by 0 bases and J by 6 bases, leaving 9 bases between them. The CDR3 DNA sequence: TGTGCCAGCAGCTTGGCTCCGAGACCTGAAGCTTTCTTT. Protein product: CASSLAPRPEAFF.

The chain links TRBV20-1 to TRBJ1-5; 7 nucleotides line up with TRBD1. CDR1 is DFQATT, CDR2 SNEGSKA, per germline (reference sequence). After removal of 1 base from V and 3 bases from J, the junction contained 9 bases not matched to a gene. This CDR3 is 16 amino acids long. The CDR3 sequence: CSARVPTGIPNQPQHF. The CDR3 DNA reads TGCAGTGCTAGAGTTCCGACAGGGATCCCCAATCAGCCCCAGCATTTT.

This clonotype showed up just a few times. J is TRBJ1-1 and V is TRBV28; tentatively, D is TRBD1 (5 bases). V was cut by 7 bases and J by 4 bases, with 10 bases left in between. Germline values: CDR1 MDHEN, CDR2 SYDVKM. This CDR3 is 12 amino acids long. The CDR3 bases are TGTGCCAGCACCTGGGGCAGCACTGAAGCTTTCTTT. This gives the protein CASTWGSTEAFF.

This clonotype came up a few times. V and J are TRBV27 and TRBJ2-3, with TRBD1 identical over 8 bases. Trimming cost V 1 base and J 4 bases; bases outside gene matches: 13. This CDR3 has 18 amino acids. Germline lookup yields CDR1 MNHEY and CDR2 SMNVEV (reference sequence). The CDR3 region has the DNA TGTGCCAGCAGTTTATTTTTCCGGACAGGGTGGGATCCAGATACGCAGTATTTT. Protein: CASSLFFRTGWDPDTQYF.

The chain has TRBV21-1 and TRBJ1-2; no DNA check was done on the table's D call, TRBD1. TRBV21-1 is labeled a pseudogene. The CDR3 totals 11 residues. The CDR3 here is CASKERGGYTF. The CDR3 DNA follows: TGTGCCAGCAAGGAGAGGGGTGGCTACACCTTC.

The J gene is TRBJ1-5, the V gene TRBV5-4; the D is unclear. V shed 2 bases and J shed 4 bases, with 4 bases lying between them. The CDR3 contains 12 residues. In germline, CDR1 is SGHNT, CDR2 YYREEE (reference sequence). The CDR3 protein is CASSFENQPQHF. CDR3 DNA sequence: TGTGCCAGCAGCTTTGAGAATCAGCCCCAGCATTTT. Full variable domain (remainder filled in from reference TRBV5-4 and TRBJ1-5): ETGVTQSPTHLIKTRGQQVTLRCSSQSGHNTVSWYQQALGQGPQFIFQYYREEENGRGNFPPRFSGLQFPNYSSELNVNALELDDSALYLCASSFENQPQHFGDGTRLSIL.

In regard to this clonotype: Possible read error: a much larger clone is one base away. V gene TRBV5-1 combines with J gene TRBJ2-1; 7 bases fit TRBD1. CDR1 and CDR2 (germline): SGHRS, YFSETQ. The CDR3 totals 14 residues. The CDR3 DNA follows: TGCGCCAGCAGCTTGTTTGACAGGGTCAATGAGCCGTTCTTC. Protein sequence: CASSLFDRVNEPFF. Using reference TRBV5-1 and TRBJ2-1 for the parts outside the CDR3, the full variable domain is KAGVTQTPRYLIKTRGQQVTLSCSPISGHRSVSWYQQTPGQGLQFLFEYFSETQRNKGNFPGRFSGRQFSNSRSEMNVSTLELGDSALYLCASSLFDRVNEPFFGPGTRLTVL.

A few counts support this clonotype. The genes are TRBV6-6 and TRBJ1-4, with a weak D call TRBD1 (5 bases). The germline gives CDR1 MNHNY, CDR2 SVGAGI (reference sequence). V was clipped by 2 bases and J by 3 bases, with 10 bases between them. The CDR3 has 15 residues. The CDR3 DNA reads TGTGCCAGCAGTTACAGGGGCGAGGCTAATGAAAAACTGTTTTTT. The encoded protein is CASSYRGEANEKLFF.

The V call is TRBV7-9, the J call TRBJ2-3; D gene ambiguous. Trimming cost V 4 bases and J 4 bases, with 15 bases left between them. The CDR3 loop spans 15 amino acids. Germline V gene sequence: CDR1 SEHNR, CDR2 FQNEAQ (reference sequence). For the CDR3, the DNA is TGTGCCAGCAGCTCCTTCCGAGGTTGCGCAGATACGCAGTATTTT. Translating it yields CASSSFRGCADTQYF.

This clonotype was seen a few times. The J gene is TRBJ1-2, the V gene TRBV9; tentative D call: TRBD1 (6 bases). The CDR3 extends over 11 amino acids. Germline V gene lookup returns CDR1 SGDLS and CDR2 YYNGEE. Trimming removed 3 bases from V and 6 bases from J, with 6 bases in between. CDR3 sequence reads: CASSGDNGYTF. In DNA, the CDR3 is TGTGCCAGCAGCGGGGACAATGGCTACACCTTC.

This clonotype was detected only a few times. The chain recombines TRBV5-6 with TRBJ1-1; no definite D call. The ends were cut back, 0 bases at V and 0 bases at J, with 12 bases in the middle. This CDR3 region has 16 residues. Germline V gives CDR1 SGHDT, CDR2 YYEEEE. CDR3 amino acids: CASSLGPPHMNTEAFF. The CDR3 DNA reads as TGTGCCAGCAGCTTGGGTCCCCCCCACATGAACACTGAAGCTTTCTTT. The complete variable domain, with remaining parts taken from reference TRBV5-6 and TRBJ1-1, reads DAGVTQSPTHLIKTRGQQVTLRCSPKSGHDTVSWYQQALGQGPQFIFQYYEEEERQRGNFPDRFSGHQFPNYSSELNVNALLLGDSALYLCASSLGPPHMNTEAFFGQGTRLTVV.

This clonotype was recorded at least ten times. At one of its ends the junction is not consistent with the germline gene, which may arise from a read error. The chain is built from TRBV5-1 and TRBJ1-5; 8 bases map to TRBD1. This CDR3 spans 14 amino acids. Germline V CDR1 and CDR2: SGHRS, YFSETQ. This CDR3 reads CASSPGQGNQPQHF. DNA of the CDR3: TGTGCCAGCAGTCCGGGACAGGGCAATCAGCCCCAGCATTTT.

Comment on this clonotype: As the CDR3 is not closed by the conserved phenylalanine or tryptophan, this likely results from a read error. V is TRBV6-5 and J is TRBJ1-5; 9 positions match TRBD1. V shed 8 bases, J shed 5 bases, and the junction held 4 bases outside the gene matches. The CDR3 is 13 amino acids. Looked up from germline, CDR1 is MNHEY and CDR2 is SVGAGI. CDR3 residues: CASAGTGYQPQHL. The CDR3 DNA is TGTGCCAGCGCTGGGACAGGGTATCAGCCCCAGCATCTT.

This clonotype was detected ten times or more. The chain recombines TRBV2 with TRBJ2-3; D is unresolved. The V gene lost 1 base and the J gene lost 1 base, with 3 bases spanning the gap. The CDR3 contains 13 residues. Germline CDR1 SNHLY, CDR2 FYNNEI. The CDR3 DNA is TGTGCCAGCAGTGAAGAGGGCACAGATACGCAGTATTTT. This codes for CASSEEGTDTQYF.

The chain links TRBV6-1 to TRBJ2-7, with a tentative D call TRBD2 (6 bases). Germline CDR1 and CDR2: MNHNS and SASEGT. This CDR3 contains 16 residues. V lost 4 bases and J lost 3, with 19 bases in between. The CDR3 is CASSAPTSTAGYEQYF. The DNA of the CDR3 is TGTGCCAGCAGTGCCCCTACTAGCACGGCGGGCTACGAGCAGTACTTC.

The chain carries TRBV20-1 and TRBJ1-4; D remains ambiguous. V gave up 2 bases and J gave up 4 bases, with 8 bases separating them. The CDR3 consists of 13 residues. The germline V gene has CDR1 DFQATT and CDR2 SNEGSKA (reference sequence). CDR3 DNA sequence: TGCAGTGCTAGACACGGGAATAATGAAAAACTGTTTTTT. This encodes CSARHGNNEKLFF.

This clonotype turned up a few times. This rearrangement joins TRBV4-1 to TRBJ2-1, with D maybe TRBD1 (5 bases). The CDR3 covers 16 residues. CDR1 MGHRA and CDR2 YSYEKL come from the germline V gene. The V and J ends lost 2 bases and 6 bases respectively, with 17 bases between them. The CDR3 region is CASSQPGLGQVNEQFF. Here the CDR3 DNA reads TGCGCCAGCAGCCAACCAGGGTTGGGGCAGGTCAATGAGCAGTTCTTC.

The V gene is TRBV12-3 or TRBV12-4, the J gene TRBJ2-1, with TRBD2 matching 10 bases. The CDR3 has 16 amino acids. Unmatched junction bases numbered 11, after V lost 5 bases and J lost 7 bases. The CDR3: CASSPRGAGGKNEQFF. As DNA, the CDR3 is TGTGCCAGCAGTCCTAGGGGAGCGGGAGGGAAGAATGAGCAGTTCTTC.

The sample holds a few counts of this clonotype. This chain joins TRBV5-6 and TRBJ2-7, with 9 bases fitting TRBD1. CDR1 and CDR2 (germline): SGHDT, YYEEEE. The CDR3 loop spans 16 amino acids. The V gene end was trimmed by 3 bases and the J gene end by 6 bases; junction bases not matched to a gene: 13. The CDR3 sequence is CASSSFPGQGFSEQYF. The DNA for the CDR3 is TGTGCCAGCAGCTCCTTTCCGGGACAGGGTTTTTCCGAGCAGTACTTC.

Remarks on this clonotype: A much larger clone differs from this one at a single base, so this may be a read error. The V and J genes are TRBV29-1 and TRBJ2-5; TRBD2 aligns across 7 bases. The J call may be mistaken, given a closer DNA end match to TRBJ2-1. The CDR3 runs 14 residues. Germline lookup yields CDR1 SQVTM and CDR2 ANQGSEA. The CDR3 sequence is CSVDLTSAQETQFF. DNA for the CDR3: TGCAGCGTTGATCTCACTAGCGCCCAAGAGACCCAGTTCTTC.

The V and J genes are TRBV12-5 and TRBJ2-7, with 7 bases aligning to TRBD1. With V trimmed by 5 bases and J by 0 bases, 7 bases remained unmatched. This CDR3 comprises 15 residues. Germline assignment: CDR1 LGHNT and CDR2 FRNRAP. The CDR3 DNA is TGTGCTAGTGGTGACCCACAGGGGCCCTCCTACGAGCAGTACTTC. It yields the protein CASGDPQGPSYEQYF.

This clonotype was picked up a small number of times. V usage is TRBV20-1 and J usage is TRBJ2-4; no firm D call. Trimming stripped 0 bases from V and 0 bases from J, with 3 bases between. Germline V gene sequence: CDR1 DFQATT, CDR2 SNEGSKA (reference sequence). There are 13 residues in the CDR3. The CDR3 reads CSARDSAKNIQYF. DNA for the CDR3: TGCAGTGCTAGAGATTCAGCCAAAAACATTCAGTACTTC.

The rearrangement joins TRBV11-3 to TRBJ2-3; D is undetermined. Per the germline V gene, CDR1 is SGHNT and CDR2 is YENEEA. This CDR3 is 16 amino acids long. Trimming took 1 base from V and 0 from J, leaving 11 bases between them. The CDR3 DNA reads TGTGCCAGCAGCTTAGGTCTACCGGCTAGCACAGATACGCAGTATTTT. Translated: CASSLGLPASTDTQYF.